At least ten counts were recorded for the clone carrying this T cell receptor (beta chain). The antigen is undetermined. All of the isolated RNA was reverse transcribed, so expressed TCRB transcripts were sequenced. Data came from immunoSEQ multiplex PCR; TCRdb stores just in-frame clones and leaves some out. The sample holds some 220,000 clones, approximately 10% seen once. Based on CD45RO/CCR7/CD25/CD127/CD95/CD27, CD4+ regulatory, stem cell-like memory, naive and central memory cells were sorted. These data are taken from a study of beta chain features in type 1 diabetes. The study's findings and limits: There was a moderate but significant shortening of TCRB CDR3s in all four CD4+ subsets of Type 1 diabetes patients. Naive, central memory and Treg TCRB repertoires seemed to resemble each other more closely in patients than they did in healthy donors.

The CDR3 sequence is 15 residues long. Trimming took off 2 bases at V and 0 bases at J, with 11 bases between the two ends. Germline V gene lookup returns CDR1 SGHTA and CDR2 FQGNSA. Input material: central memory CD4+ T cells from blood. This chain joins TRBV7-2 and TRBJ2-7, with D perhaps matching TRBD2 (5 bases). The receptor was derived from a man aged 18-30 years in good health. The CDR3 region has the DNA TGTGCCAGCAGCTTATTGTCGGGAAGCTCCTACGAGCAGTACTTC. Translated: CASSLLSGSSYEQYF.